The rows below give T cell receptor beta chains drawn from one sample of a study of beta chain features in type 1 diabetes. Using immunoSEQ multiplex PCR, the repertoire was profiled, and TCRdb retains in-frame clones only, with some absent. The repertoire consists of about 410,000 clones, with more than 11% occurring once and the leading ten covering roughly 0.035%. The sample taken for sequencing was naive CD4+ T cells from blood. These receptors were taken from a young man in good health. Each CDR3 is given with its conserved first and last residue. Each record gives: J gene, V gene, CDR3 protein.

TRBJ1-6	TRBV6-5	CASSYRQGDSPLHF
TRBJ2-7	TRBV9	CASSVAPDGQQHF
TRBJ2-1	TRBV7-2	CASSSHNEQFF
TRBJ2-5	TRBV28	CASSFQTGAVQETQYF
TRBJ2-1	TRBV25-1	CASSESGRGKGHNEQFF
TRBJ1-2	TRBV30	CAWSAITPGGYTF
TRBJ2-3	TRBV6-5	CASSYKRARADTQYF
TRBJ2-3	TRBV6-5	CASRPGQAADTQYF
TRBJ2-3	TRBV7-2	CASSLRLAGTDTQYF
TRBJ2-1	TRBV25-1	CASSSSTGEPGNEQFF
TRBJ1-1	TRBV30	CAWSVPGPMNTEAFF
TRBJ2-5	TRBV7-3	CASSLIRAQGTQYF
.	TRBV7-2	CASSLGYVYEQYF
TRBJ1-6	TRBV25-1	CASRGGFTGQGRRLPLHF
TRBJ1-2	TRBV5-6	CASSLVAGSTRGYTF
TRBJ1-2	TRBV5-6	CASSWGTQGGGYGYTF
TRBJ2-7	TRBV5-6	CASSPAQAPLSYEQYF
TRBJ2-5	TRBV18	CASSPNRETQYF
TRBJ2-1	TRBV11-2	CASRLGAYNEQFF
TRBJ2-7	TRBV21-1	CASSEGQGSSYEQYF
TRBJ1-1	TRBV2	CASSEGGADTEAFF
TRBJ2-5	TRBV4-3	CASSQGPQAETQYF
TRBJ2-7	TRBV5-1	CASSLSGLSSYEQYF
TRBJ2-3	TRBV7-2	CASSPRGRPSTDTQYF
TRBJ1-4	TRBV4-1	CASSQDRGSPATNEKLFF
TRBJ1-6	TRBV18	CASSPLAPTGDNSPLHF
TRBJ2-3	TRBV7-2	CASSFGYADTQYF
TRBJ2-3	TRBV4-2	CASRQGLSDTQYF
TRBJ2-3	TRBV5-4	CASSPELAGSTDTQYF
TRBJ2-3	TRBV5-4	CASSPGGASTDTQYF
.	TRBV9	CASSVDPGYEQYF
TRBJ2-3	TRBV10-3	CAISTRGPGSSTDTQYF
TRBJ2-7	TRBV7-2	CASSFQGRAPLYEQYF
TRBJ2-5	TRBV2	CASSEVPRETQYF
TRBJ2-5	TRBV7-6	CATQAGPSRETQYF